This TCR beta chain was recovered during a study of molecular identifiers for immune sequencing clone quantification. TCRdb re-derived calls from the PCR reads in MiXCR, one entry per CDR3 protein. Of a few hundred thousand distinct CDR3 sequences in the sample, roughly a quarter were seen once. This clonotype was observed many times. This TCR derives from a human donor in good health. Some libraries in this study had Jurkat cell RNA spiked in. Material: naive CD8+ T cells from blood, with Jurkat cell RNA spiked in. Subset reported: FACS-sorted CD8+CD4-CCR7+CD45RA+ naive T cells.

For the CDR3, the DNA is TGCAGCGTTATTCCACTGGGCATAAACACCGGGGAGCTGTTTTTT. Amino acid sequence: CSVIPLGINTGELFF. This rearrangement joins TRBV29-1 to TRBJ2-2; no clear D. The CDR3 sequence is 15 residues long. Germline values: CDR1 SQVTM, CDR2 ANQGSEA. With 5 bases removed from V and 2 bases from J, the gap between germline ends came to 15 bases.